This T cell receptor beta chain appears in the sequencing data of a study of blood T cell repertoires in COVID-19. CDR1 and CDR2 (germline): MNHEY, SVGAGI. The CDR3 runs 15 residues. Trimming left V 0 bases short and J 2 bases short, with 11 bases between. This clone was detected a few times. In the study's own analysis: Estimates of nucleated cell counts were drawn from the amplification of reference gene primers. Generated by immunoSEQ multiplex PCR, the TCRdb table keeps only in-frame clones and is missing some. Clone size and the V and J calls come from that table; the DNA yielded D and trimming. The repertoire holds 110,000 to 150,000 clones, with around 85% as singletons.

Sequenced sample: peripheral blood. This clonotype originated in a man aged 50-60 years with acute or convalescent COVID-19. This chain joins TRBV6-5 and TRBJ2-7, with D unresolved. This chain's CDR3 is CASSYSGSLTYEQYF. The CDR3, as DNA: TGTGCCAGCAGTTACTCGGGCAGCCTAACCTACGAGCAGTACTTC.